This record concerns one T cell receptor (beta chain) sequence. The specificity of this receptor is unknown. Base qualities are not recorded, but no much larger clone differs from it by a single base. The CDR3, from cysteine to phenylalanine, totals 12 residues. Just CDR3 DNA is preserved here, 36 bases in frame from base 1. The V and J ends are trimmed by 4 bases and 8 bases, leaving 9 bases between them. CDR1 and CDR2 (SNHLY, FYNNEI) derive from the germline V gene. The sample originates from a study of technical replicates of blood from a few donors (TCRdb year 2017). The method behind the library was the immunoSEQ multiplex PCR assay. TCRdb limited this immuneACCESS table to in-frame rearrangements with V and J called. A share of clones is missing; checked studies link under half to unresolved V genes, and the rest is unexplained. Recorded for this sample are 68,000 or so clones; about nine tenths of them occurred a single time. About 4.9% of the sample goes to the ten largest clones.

Recombination connected TRBV2 to TRBJ2-4, and possibly TRBD1, on 6 matching bases. This sequence originates from a human donor in good health. Some clones in this sample may be carry-over from other donors' samples. The sequenced sample was PBMCs. The CDR3 has the sequence CASSGGHDIQYF. The DNA reads as follows: TGTGCCAGCAGTGGGGGGCATGACATTCAGTACTTC.